The 25 T cell receptor beta chains below were found in one sample sequenced in a study of radiotherapy plus CTLA-4 blockade in lung cancer. Data came from immunoSEQ multiplex PCR; TCRdb stores just in-frame clones and leaves some out. The sample yields approximately 30,000 clones, 75% to 85% seen once. The sequences come from peripheral blood, collected from a patient treated with radiotherapy plus ipilimumab. All receptors come from a human donor with non-small cell lung cancer that progressed on radiotherapy plus ipilimumab.

The rearrangement uses TRBV9 and TRBJ2-3, with TRBD2 identical over 9 bases. The CDR3 is 16 residues long. The junction had 8 bases not matched to a gene; V was cut back by 2 bases and J by 4 bases. Germline V lookup: CDR1 SGDLS, CDR2 YYNGEE. DNA for the CDR3: TGTGCCAGCAGCGTTAGGGCTAGCGGGACCCCAGATACGCAGTATTTT. This encodes CASSVRASGTPDTQYF.

CDR3 DNA sequence: TGTGCCAGCAGCTTAGGGGCCGCACAAAATGAAAAACTGTTTTTT. Amino acids: CASSLGAAQNEKLFF. The chain couples TRBV13 to TRBJ1-4; D is unresolved. Trimming took off 0 bases at V and 5 bases at J, with 10 bases between the two ends. This CDR3 region has 15 residues. The germline CDR1 and CDR2 sequences are PRHDT and FYEKMQ (reference sequence). Full variable domain (rest looked up from reference TRBV13 and TRBJ1-4): AAGVIQSPRHLIKEKRETATLKCYPIPRHDTVYWYQQGPGQDPQFLISFYEKMQSDKGSIPDRFSAQQFSDYHSELNMSSLELGDSALYFCASSLGAAQNEKLFFGSGTQLSVL.

This chain connects TRBV10-3 to TRBJ2-5, with TRBD1 matching 8 bases. The V gene end was trimmed by 5 bases and the J gene end by 3 bases; junction bases not matched to a gene: 5. Germline V CDR1 and CDR2: ENHRY, SYGVKD. The CDR3 runs to 14 residues. The CDR3 is CAISRTGSEETQYF. DNA of the CDR3: TGTGCCATCAGTCGGACAGGGTCCGAAGAGACCCAGTACTTC.

This clone was detected once. The rearrangement joins TRBV19 to TRBJ1-5, with 8 positions matching TRBD1. Germline assignment: CDR1 LNHDA and CDR2 SQIVND (reference sequence). The CDR3 runs to 16 residues. After removal of 4 bases from V and 5 bases from J, the junction contained 10 bases not matched to a gene. Here the CDR3 DNA reads TGTGCCAGTAGTAGTACAGGGGGAGGGGGGTATCAGCCCCAGCATTTT. This gives the protein CASSSTGGGGYQPQHF.

The chain uses TRBV6-5 and TRBJ1-2, with TRBD1 matching 7 bases. The length of the CDR3 is 13 residues. Germline V lookup: CDR1 MNHEY, CDR2 SVGAGI. The V gene end was trimmed by 5 bases and the J gene end by 8 bases; junction bases not matched to a gene: 8. The CDR3 bases are TGTGCCAGCAGTGGGCAGGGGGAAAGGGGCTACACCTTC. It codes for CASSGQGERGYTF.

V gene TRBV10-1 combines with J gene TRBJ1-1; D perhaps matches TRBD1 (6 bases). The CDR3 loop spans 13 amino acids. Per germline, CDR1 WNHNN and CDR2 SYGVQD (reference sequence). V lost 6 bases and J 0 bases, leaving 8 bases between the germline ends. CDR3 in amino acids: CASRDSMNTEAFF. The CDR3 coding sequence is TGCGCCAGCAGGGACAGTATGAACACTGAAGCTTTCTTT.

Worth noting for this clone: Other DNA variants within this sample encode the same CDR3. The chain carries TRBV6-5 and TRBJ2-5; D unresolved. CDR1 MNHEY and CDR2 SVGAGI come from the germline V gene. Between the trimmed V and J ends, which lost 0 bases and 1 base, there was a span of 9 bases. This CDR3 is built from 15 residues. CDR3 in amino acids: CASSYSIGVQETQYF. As DNA, the CDR3 is TGTGCCAGCAGTTACTCTATAGGAGTCCAAGAGACCCAGTACTTC.

The V gene is TRBV7-8, the J gene TRBJ2-2, with D tentatively TRBD2 (7 bases). The germline CDR1 and CDR2 sequences are SGHVS and FQNEAQ. V lost 4 bases and J 6 bases, leaving 15 bases between the germline ends. The CDR3 has 15 amino acids. CDR3 sequence reads: CASSSIGGGPGELFF. The CDR3, as DNA: TGTGCCAGCAGCTCCATAGGGGGGGGCCCCGGGGAGCTGTTTTTT.

This rearrangement joins TRBV19 to TRBJ1-2; perhaps TRBD1 as D (6 bases). Trimming removed 6 bases at V and 4 bases at J, with 15 bases between. This CDR3 is 14 amino acids long. The germline CDR1 and CDR2 sequences are LNHDA and SQIVND (reference sequence). The CDR3 DNA is TGTGCCAGTAGAAAGACAGGAGCGATCTATGGCTACACCTTC. Protein: CASRKTGAIYGYTF.

The count of this clone is one. The J gene is TRBJ1-1, the V gene TRBV10-3, with D tentatively TRBD1 (6 bases). The CDR3 contains 15 residues. Germline V gives CDR1 ENHRY, CDR2 SYGVKD. V gave up 3 bases and J gave up 1 base, with 12 bases separating them. In DNA form, the CDR3 reads TGTGCCATCAGTGAAGTCGACAGGAGGAACACTGAAGCTTTCTTT. Translation gives CAISEVDRRNTEAFF.

The chain links TRBV10-3 to TRBJ1-2; 9 nucleotides agree with TRBD1. CDR1 and CDR2 from the germline V gene are ENHRY and SYGVKD. The CDR3 extends over 14 amino acids. With V trimmed by 5 bases and J by 4 bases, 5 bases remained unmatched. The CDR3 sequence: CAISPRQGVYGYTF. The CDR3 DNA follows: TGTGCCATCAGTCCGCGACAGGGGGTCTATGGCTACACCTTC.

The genes are TRBV19 and TRBJ1-1; D is unclear. Germline V gives CDR1 LNHDA, CDR2 SQIVND (reference sequence). The CDR3 loop spans 13 amino acids. Trimming removed 6 bases at V and 1 base at J, with 9 bases between. The CDR3 reads CASSPTGNTEAFF. CDR3 DNA: TGTGCCAGTAGCCCCACGGGGAACACTGAAGCTTTCTTT.

This clone is classed as medium-sized (0.01 to 0.1%). The genes are TRBV4-3 and TRBJ1-6; tentative D call: TRBD1 (5 bases). Germline V gives CDR1 LGHNA, CDR2 YSLEER. V lost 0 bases and J 6 bases, leaving 12 bases between the germline ends. This CDR3 has 16 residues. This chain's CDR3 is CASSQDLQGGNSPLHF. In DNA, the CDR3 is TGCGCCAGCAGCCAAGATTTGCAGGGTGGTAATTCACCCCTCCACTTT.

This clone was seen only once. As DNA, the CDR3 is TGCGCCAGCAGCGGTACATTCACGAATAATCAAGAGACCCAGTACTTC. Its translation: CASSGTFTNNQETQYF. The chain couples TRBV5-1 to TRBJ2-5; D not resolved. Germline V gene lookup returns CDR1 SGHRS and CDR2 YFSETQ. The V and J ends lost 4 bases and 2 bases respectively, with 18 bases between them. The CDR3 is 16 amino acids.

The chain links TRBV5-1 to TRBJ2-5; 10 bases agree with TRBD2. The CDR3 has 15 residues. The J segment lost 3 bases and the V segment lost 0 bases, leaving 2 bases of the junction unmatched. The germline CDR1 and CDR2 sequences are SGHRS and YFSETQ. The CDR3 spells CASSLGTSGEETQYF. The CDR3 nucleotides are TGCGCCAGCAGCTTGGGGACTAGCGGAGAAGAGACCCAGTACTTC.

The genes are TRBV6-1 and TRBJ1-1, with a tentative D call TRBD1 (6 bases). V was trimmed by 2 bases and J by 2 bases, leaving 12 bases between them. Germline V lookup: CDR1 MNHNS, CDR2 SASEGT. CDR3 length: 15 amino acids. As DNA, the CDR3 is TGTGCCAGCAGTGAACAGGCAGGGGAAAACACTGAAGCTTTCTTT. This gives the protein CASSEQAGENTEAFF.

The chain couples TRBV7-6 to TRBJ2-5, with 9 bases matching TRBD2. V lost 5 bases to trimming and J lost 1 base; unmatched junction nucleotides: 5. This CDR3 spans 15 amino acids. Germline V gives CDR1 SGHVS, CDR2 FNYEAQ. This CDR3 is CASSRRLAAQETQYF. The DNA of the CDR3 is TGTGCCAGCAGCCGCCGACTAGCGGCCCAAGAGACCCAGTACTTC.

The chain recombines TRBV6-4 with TRBJ2-2, with TRBD1 identical over 8 bases. This CDR3 has 14 amino acids. Germline CDR1 and CDR2: MRHNA and SNTAGT. Trimming took 5 bases from V and 8 from J; bases not matched to a gene: 7. The CDR3, as DNA: TGTGCCAGCAGTCGAGCCCAGGGGGCAGGGGAGCTGTTTTTT. Translating it yields CASSRAQGAGELFF.

This clone has a handful of counts. V gene TRBV4-3 combines with J gene TRBJ2-7; TRBD1 might be the D (5 bases). Trimming removed 0 bases from V and 2 bases from J, with 14 bases in between. In germline, CDR1 is LGHNA, CDR2 YSLEER. The CDR3 is made up of 16 amino acids. As DNA, the CDR3 is TGCGCCAGCAGCCAAGATCATCCAGGGTCCACCTACGAGCAGTACTTC. This gives the protein CASSQDHPGSTYEQYF.

The rearrangement joins TRBV6-6 to TRBJ2-3; D not resolved. V lost 0 bases to trimming and J lost 6 bases, with 10 bases between them. CDR1 and CDR2 from the germline V gene are MNHNY and SVGAGI (reference sequence). The CDR3 is 14 residues long. CDR3 nucleotides: TGTGCCAGCAGTTACTCGTTCTCACTTGATACGCAGTATTTT. Its protein product is CASSYSFSLDTQYF.

The chain uses TRBV10-3 and TRBJ2-1; no firm D call. V shed 3 bases and J shed 8 bases, with 8 bases lying between them. CDR3 length: 12 residues. CDR1 ENHRY and CDR2 SYGVKD come from the germline V gene. The CDR3 DNA reads TGTGCCATCAGTGACCGAAGCGATGAGCAGTTCTTC. Its protein is CAISDRSDEQFF.

This clone was detected once. The chain carries TRBV6-1 and TRBJ2-1, with 7 bases lining up with TRBD1. CDR1 is MNHNS and CDR2 is SASEGT in the germline V gene. This CDR3 region has 13 residues. V lost 2 bases to trimming and J lost 6 bases; unmatched junction nucleotides: 1. The DNA of the CDR3 is TGTGCCAGCAGTGAAAACAGGGGCAATGAGCAGTTCTTC. Amino acids: CASSENRGNEQFF.

J is TRBJ1-1 and V is TRBV7-9; D is ambiguous. The germline gives CDR1 SEHNR, CDR2 FQNEAQ (reference sequence). V was clipped by 11 bases and J by 4 bases, with 11 bases between them. CDR3 length: 11 amino acids. The CDR3: CAPSAGTEAFF. The CDR3 bases are TGTGCCCCATCTGCGGGCACTGAAGCTTTCTTT. Variable domain in full (rest from reference TRBV7-9 and TRBJ1-1): DTGVSQNPRHKITKRGQNVTFRCDPISEHNRLYWYRQTLGQGPEFLTYFQNEAQLEKSRLLSDRFSAERPKGSFSTLEIQRTEQGDSAMYLCAPSAGTEAFFGQGTRLTVV.

This clone was recorded only once. The chain links TRBV7-9 to TRBJ1-4; a possible D gene is TRBD1 (5 bases). In germline, CDR1 is SEHNR, CDR2 FQNEAQ (reference sequence). This CDR3 has 14 amino acids. With 1 base removed from V and 7 bases from J, the gap between germline ends came to 10 bases. In DNA form, the CDR3 reads TGTGCCAGCAGCTTAGTCCAGGGAGGTGAAAAACTGTTTTTT. Protein sequence: CASSLVQGGEKLFF.

The chain links TRBV7-9 to TRBJ1-3; D is undetermined. The CDR3 sequence is 14 residues long. Trimming took 5 bases from V and 0 from J, leaving 8 bases between them. Germline values: CDR1 SEHNR, CDR2 FQNEAQ (reference sequence). The CDR3 protein is CASSNIYSGNTIYF. The DNA for the CDR3 is TGTGCCAGCAGCAACATTTACTCTGGAAACACCATATATTTT.